Shown below are 15 T cell receptor beta chains from a single sample sequenced in a study of T cell responses to AZD1222 COVID-19 vaccine. The assay was immunoSEQ multiplex PCR, and TCRdb's table has in-frame clones only and misses some. The sample holds some 84,000 clones, 65% to 90% seen once. Sequenced here: peripheral blood, sampled on day 0 of AZD1222 vaccination. The receptors shown here come from an adult in good health.

V is TRBV7-2 and J is TRBJ1-2, with TRBD1 matching over 11 bases. The CDR3 loop spans 17 amino acids. V lost 5 bases and J lost 0; bases outside the gene matches: 8. Germline CDR1 reads SGHTA; CDR2 reads FQGNSA. CDR3 protein: CASSIWTGGASNYGYTF. CDR3 nucleotides: TGTGCCAGCAGCATTTGGACAGGGGGCGCGTCTAACTATGGCTACACCTTC.

This chain connects TRBV7-3 to TRBJ2-7; unclear D gene. Germline CDR1 reads SGHTA; CDR2 reads FQGTGA. There are 15 residues in the CDR3. V was trimmed by 3 bases and J by 5 bases, leaving 17 bases between them. This CDR3 reads CASSFRFAKGDEQYF. The CDR3 region has the DNA TGTGCCAGCAGCTTTCGGTTCGCCAAGGGCGACGAGCAGTACTTC.

The chain couples TRBV4-2 to TRBJ1-4, with D perhaps matching TRBD1 (5 bases). V lost 2 bases and J 7 bases, leaving 14 bases between the germline ends. This CDR3 region has 15 residues. Per germline, CDR1 LGHNA and CDR2 YNFKEQ. The CDR3 loop reads CASSQQQVGSEKLFF. The CDR3 DNA follows: TGTGCCAGCAGCCAACAACAGGTCGGCAGTGAAAAACTGTTTTTT.

The chain has TRBV27 and TRBJ1-5, with 9 nucleotides matching TRBD1. This CDR3 contains 14 residues. Trimming at V came to 5 bases and at J to 5 bases, leaving 4 bases not matched to a gene. CDR1 and CDR2 (germline): MNHEY, SMNVEV (reference sequence). The CDR3 DNA sequence: TGTGCCAGCAGTAACACAGGGGGCTATCAGCCCCAGCATTTT. It is translated as CASSNTGGYQPQHF.

The chain couples TRBV28 to TRBJ1-4; the D gene is possibly TRBD1 (5 bases). V shed 5 bases and J shed 4 bases, with 14 bases lying between them. Germline lookup yields CDR1 MDHEN and CDR2 SYDVKM. The CDR3 has 15 amino acids. CDR3 loop: CASSARTSSNEKLFF. The CDR3 nucleotides are TGTGCCAGCAGTGCGAGGACATCCAGTAATGAAAAACTGTTTTTT.

The chain carries TRBV7-2 and TRBJ1-1; no firm D call. Trimming took 2 bases from V and 1 from J, leaving 17 bases between them. This CDR3 contains 17 residues. The germline gives CDR1 SGHTA, CDR2 FQGNSA. CDR3 loop: CASSLRVRLSGNTEAFF. DNA for the CDR3: TGTGCCAGCAGCTTAAGGGTCAGGCTCTCCGGGAACACTGAAGCTTTCTTT.

This clone was seen only once. The chain carries TRBV20-1 and TRBJ1-2, with TRBD1 matching over 9 bases. The CDR3 is 13 residues long. V shed 3 bases and J 4 bases; nucleotides not matched to a gene: 3. CDR1 is DFQATT and CDR2 is SNEGSKA in the germline V gene (reference sequence). As DNA, the CDR3 is TGCAGTGCTAGTCGGGGACAGGGCTATGGCTACACCTTC. This gives the protein CSASRGQGYGYTF.

This rearrangement joins TRBV7-9 to TRBJ1-2; TRBD1 matches at 9 bases. Germline V CDR1 and CDR2: SEHNR, FQNEAQ (reference sequence). The CDR3 consists of 17 residues. The V segment lost 5 bases and the J segment 8 bases; nucleotides outside the gene matches: 18. The CDR3 DNA is TGTGCCAGCAGCCCGAGCTATTGGACAGGGGAAAGAGTCGGCTACACCTTC. Translated, it gives CASSPSYWTGERVGYTF.

J is TRBJ2-1 and V is TRBV7-9, with 12 nucleotides matching TRBD2. Germline V gene lookup returns CDR1 SEHNR and CDR2 FQNEAQ (reference sequence). The CDR3 contains 18 residues. Trimming at V came to 2 bases and at J to 8 bases, leaving 13 bases not matched to a gene. DNA of the CDR3: TGTGCCAGCAGCTTAACCGAGGGGGCTAGCGGGAGGGTGGATGAGCAGTTCTTC. This encodes CASSLTEGASGRVDEQFF.

The rearrangement uses TRBV5-1 and TRBJ2-7; TRBD1 matches 7 bases. The CDR3 totals 13 residues. The ends lost 4 bases at V and 2 bases at J; junction bases unmatched: 3. The germline CDR1 and CDR2 sequences are SGHRS and YFSETQ. CDR3 protein: CASSEGQTYEQYF. The CDR3 coding sequence is TGCGCCAGCAGCGAGGGACAGACCTACGAGCAGTACTTC.

The chain combines TRBV7-2 with TRBJ1-1; a weak D match, TRBD1 (5 bases). Trimming took off 5 bases at V and 0 bases at J, with 10 bases between the two ends. The germline V gene has CDR1 SGHTA and CDR2 FQGNSA. The CDR3 runs 14 residues. The CDR3 region is CASSPGGMNTEAFF. The DNA for the CDR3 is TGTGCCAGCAGCCCCGGGGGAATGAACACTGAAGCTTTCTTT.

This clone was counted only a few times. V is TRBV7-6 and J is TRBJ2-7; D remains unclear. Germline CDR1 SGHVS, CDR2 FNYEAQ. The CDR3 spans 15 residues. V lost 9 bases and J 2 bases, leaving 20 bases between the germline ends. Here the CDR3 reads CARRFPARSPYEQYF. CDR3 nucleotides: TGTGCCAGACGCTTCCCCGCGAGGTCCCCCTACGAGCAGTACTTC. The whole variable domain, remainder taken from reference TRBV7-6 and TRBJ2-7, is GAGVSQSPRYKVTKRGQDVALRCDPISGHVSLYWYRQALGQGPEFLTYFNYEAQQDKSGLPNDRFSAERPEGSISTLTIQRTEQRDSAMYRCARRFPARSPYEQYFGPGTRLTVT.

The chain joins TRBV19 to TRBJ2-2, with 8 bases that match TRBD1. V trimming: 9 bases; J trimming: 7 bases; junction bases outside the gene matches: 7. Per germline, CDR1 LNHDA and CDR2 SQIVND (reference sequence). The CDR3 covers 13 residues. The CDR3 nucleotides read TGTGCCAGCGTCGGACAGGGAGACGGGGAGCTGTTTTTT. Translating gives CASVGQGDGELFF. Using reference TRBV19 and TRBJ2-2 for the parts outside the CDR3, the full variable domain is DGGITQSPKYLFRKEGQNVTLSCEQNLNHDAMYWYRQDPGQGLRLIYYSQIVNDFQKGDIAEGYSVSREKKESFPLTVTSAQKNPTAFYLCASVGQGDGELFFGEGSRLTVL.

This clone was counted a single time. The rearrangement joins TRBV5-8 to TRBJ2-6, with 7 bases identical to TRBD1. Per germline, CDR1 SGHTS and CDR2 YDEGEE. V was pared by 2 bases and J by 4 bases, with 3 bases of the junction left unmatched. This CDR3 has 15 residues. Here the CDR3 DNA reads TGTGCCAGCAGCTTAGGGACAGCCGGGGCCAACGTCCTGACTTTC. This encodes CASSLGTAGANVLTF. Supplemented by reference TRBV5-8 and TRBJ2-6, the full variable domain reads EAGVTQSPTHLIKTRGQQATLRCSPISGHTSVYWYQQALGLGLQFLLWYDEGEERNRGNFPPRFSGRQFPNYSSELNVNALELEDSALYLCASSLGTAGANVLTFGAGSRLTVL.

This clone has just one count. The chain employs TRBV6-5 and TRBJ2-1, with 12 bases that match TRBD2. Trimming at V came to 2 bases and at J to 5 bases, leaving 4 bases not matched to a gene. The germline CDR1 and CDR2 sequences are MNHEY and SVGAGI. The CDR3 runs to 16 residues. In DNA form, the CDR3 reads TGTGCCAGCAGTTACCCGGGACTAGCGGGCAACAATGAGCAGTTCTTC. It encodes CASSYPGLAGNNEQFF.